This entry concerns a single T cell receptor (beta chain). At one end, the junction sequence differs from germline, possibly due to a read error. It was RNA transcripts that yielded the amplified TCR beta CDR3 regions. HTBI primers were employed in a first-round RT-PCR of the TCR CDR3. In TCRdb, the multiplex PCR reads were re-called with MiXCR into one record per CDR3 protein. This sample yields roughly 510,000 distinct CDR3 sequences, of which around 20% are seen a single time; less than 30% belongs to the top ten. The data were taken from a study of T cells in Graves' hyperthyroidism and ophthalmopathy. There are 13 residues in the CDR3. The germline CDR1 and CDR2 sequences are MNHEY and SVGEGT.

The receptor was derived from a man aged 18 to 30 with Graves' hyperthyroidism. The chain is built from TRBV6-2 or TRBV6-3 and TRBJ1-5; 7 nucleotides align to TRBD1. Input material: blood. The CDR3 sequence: CASSPTGYQPPHF. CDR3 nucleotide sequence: TGTGCCAGCAGTCCGACAGGGTACCAGCCCCCGCATTTT.